A selection of T cell receptor beta chains follows, all from one sample in a study of T cells in Graves' hyperthyroidism and ophthalmopathy. Via MiXCR, TCRdb re-called the multiplex PCR reads, giving one row per CDR3 protein. The sample consists of more than 300,000 distinct CDR3 sequences, about 17% of them appearing once. The specimen was blood. The receptors were sampled from a woman aged 25 to 45 with Graves' hyperthyroidism that later progressed to Graves' ophthalmopathy. Both conserved end residues are part of each CDR3. A D gene is named only where the DNA matches it firmly. Rows give clone size only sometimes, using once, few, many, or a class for an expanded clone.

few,TRBV7-9,TRBD1,TRBJ2-7,15,CASSRLGQGELEQYF,TGTGCCAGCAGCCGCCTGGGACAGGGGGAGCTCGAGCAGTACTTC
-,TRBV5-8,-,TRBJ1-6,17,CASSLGQGPAYNSPLHF,TGTGCCAGCAGCCTGGGGCAGGGGCCGGCCTATAATTCACCCCTCCACTTT
-,TRBV19,TRBD2,TRBJ2-2,16,CASSEGPSGNTGELFF,TGTGCCAGTAGTGAGGGGCCTAGCGGGAACACCGGGGAGCTGTTTTTT
many,TRBV15,-,TRBJ2-5,14,CATSRERPGETQYF,TGTGCCACCAGCAGAGAGCGGCCAGGGGAGACCCAGTACTTC
-,TRBV20-1,-,TRBJ1-5,13,CSASYVSNQPQHF,TGCAGTGCTAGTTATGTCAGCAATCAGCCCCAGCATTTT
many,TRBV6-1,TRBD2,TRBJ2-5,16,CASSGPRDSGWETQYF,TGTGCCAGCAGTGGGCCCCGGGATAGCGGGTGGGAGACCCAGTACTTC
-,TRBV11-2,TRBD2,TRBJ2-1,14,CASSTSGGANEQFF,TGTGCCAGCAGCACTAGCGGGGGGGCAAATGAGCAGTTCTTC
few,TRBV7-9,TRBD1,TRBJ2-5,17,CASSLLDRVGGQETQYF,TGTGCCAGCAGCCTATTGGACAGGGTTGGTGGCCAAGAGACCCAGTACTTC
many,TRBV5-1,-,TRBJ2-1,13,CASSSQGRGEQFF,TGCGCCAGCAGCTCACAGGGTAGGGGGGAGCAGTTCTTC
many,TRBV28,-,TRBJ2-3,13,CASSYMGRDTQYF,TGTGCCAGCAGTTACATGGGTAGAGATACGCAGTATTTT
-,TRBV25-1,-,TRBJ1-5,14,CASSGAGAGQPQHF,TGTGCCAGCAGCGGAGCGGGGGCTGGTCAGCCCCAGCATTTT
-,TRBV12-3/TRBV12-4,TRBD1,TRBJ1-2,13,CASTWDRAYGYTF,TGTGCCAGCACGTGGGACAGGGCTTATGGCTACACCTTC
many,TRBV19,-,TRBJ1-1,15,CASSRRGRGNTEAFF,TGTGCCAGTAGCCGGCGGGGCAGGGGGAACACTGAAGCTTTCTTT
-,TRBV4-2,-,TRBJ2-1,14,CASSQEKAWHEQFF,TGTGCCAGCAGCCAAGAGAAAGCCTGGCATGAGCAGTTCTTC
-,TRBV27,TRBD2,TRBJ2-7,14,CASGRVSTYYEQYF,TGTGCCAGCGGGAGGGTGAGCACGTACTACGAGCAGTACTTC
-,TRBV27,-,TRBJ1-1,15,CASSLYSPRNTEAFF,TGTGCCAGCAGTTTATATTCCCCGAGGAACACTGAAGCTTTCTTT
many,TRBV6-1,TRBD1,TRBJ2-7,14,CASRPGTGIHEQYF,TGTGCCAGCAGGCCCGGGACAGGGATCCACGAGCAGTACTTC
once,TRBV7-9,TRBD1,TRBJ1-6,17,CASSSSDRGLWNSPLHF,TGTGCCAGCAGCTCGTCGGACAGGGGGCTTTGGAATTCACCCCTCCACTTT
few,TRBV20-1,-,TRBJ1-3,14,CSAASGGSGNTIYF,TGCAGTGCTGCCTCCGGGGGCTCTGGAAACACCATATATTTT
few,TRBV7-8,TRBD2,TRBJ2-7,15,CASSQGASGSYEQYF,TGTGCCAGCAGCCAAGGGGCTAGCGGGAGTTACGAGCAGTACTTC
many,TRBV28,-,TRBJ2-7,12,CANSLRPYEQYF,TGTGCCAACAGTTTACGACCCTACGAGCAGTACTTC
many,TRBV14,TRBD1,TRBJ1-2,16,CASSQYLGQAGYGYTF,TGTGCCAGCAGCCAGTACCTGGGACAGGCCGGATATGGCTACACCTTC
-,TRBV10-3,TRBD1,TRBJ2-1,16,CASGRPGQHTKNEQFF,TGTGCCAGCGGTAGGCCGGGACAGCATACAAAAAATGAGCAGTTCTTC
-,TRBV24-1,-,TRBJ2-3,16,CATSDNRGTSTDTQYF,TGTGCCACCAGTGATAACCGGGGTACTAGCACAGATACGCAGTATTTT
-,TRBV29-1,TRBD2,TRBJ2-5,14,CSVRVGLAGWNWYF,TGCAGCGTTAGAGTAGGACTAGCGGGGTGGAATTGGTACTTC
-,TRBV19,TRBD2,TRBJ2-1,17,CASSYRLAGGLDNEQFF,TGTGCCAGTAGCTACAGACTAGCGGGGGGCCTCGACAATGAGCAGTTCTTC
-,TRBV11-2,-,TRBJ2-1,15,CASSSAGGSYNEQFF,TGTGCCAGCAGCTCGGCCGGAGGCTCCTACAATGAGCAGTTCTTC
-,TRBV5-1,TRBD2,TRBJ2-1,15,CASTASGSPYNEQFF,TGCGCCAGCACGGCTAGCGGGAGCCCCTACAATGAGCAGTTCTTC
-,TRBV4-2,-,TRBJ2-1,16,CASSQVGVGLANEQFF,TGTGCCAGCAGCCAAGTTGGAGTCGGTCTGGCGAATGAGCAGTTCTTC
-,TRBV11-2,TRBD1,TRBJ2-1,16,CASSLDPQGVYNEQFF,TGTGCCAGCAGCTTAGATCCCCAGGGGGTCTACAATGAGCAGTTCTTC
many,TRBV6-1,TRBD1,TRBJ2-7,17,CASSQLRSSTGGYEQYF,TGTGCCAGCAGTCAACTTAGGTCGAGCACAGGGGGCTACGAGCAGTACTTC
many,TRBV14,TRBD2,TRBJ2-3,17,CASSQGLAGGTTDTQYF,TGTGCCAGCAGCCAGGGACTAGCGGGAGGTACCACAGATACGCAGTATTTT
-,TRBV7-9,-,TRBJ2-2,18,CASSLEAQGPQDTGELFF,TGTGCCAGCAGCTTGGAGGCACAGGGCCCCCAGGACACCGGGGAGCTGTTTTTT
-,TRBV20-1,-,TRBJ1-5,16,CSARDLNDRSNQPQHF,TGCAGTGCTAGAGACCTAAACGATCGATCCAATCAGCCCCAGCATTTT
many,TRBV3-1,-,TRBJ2-3,14,CASSQETSTDTQYF,TGTGCCAGCAGCCAAGAGACTTCCACAGATACGCAGTATTTT
few,TRBV20-1,-,TRBJ2-3,13,CSASPGAWDTQYF,TGCAGTGCTAGCCCCGGCGCGTGGGATACGCAGTATTTT
-,TRBV9,TRBD1,TRBJ1-6,14,CASSFDRARSPLHF,TGTGCCAGCAGCTTCGACAGGGCAAGATCACCCCTCCACTTT
many,TRBV2,TRBD2,TRBJ2-3,16,CASTSVAGADTDTQYF,TGTGCCAGCACCTCAGTAGCGGGAGCGGACACAGATACGCAGTATTTT
-,TRBV10-2,-,TRBJ2-5,12,CASSEEGETQYF,TGCGCCAGCAGTGAGGAAGGAGAGACCCAGTACTTC
many,TRBV12-3/TRBV12-4,TRBD2,TRBJ2-5,15,CASSSSGGPPETQYF,TGTGCCAGCAGCTCTAGCGGGGGGCCCCCCGAGACCCAGTACTTC
many,TRBV5-1,-,TRBJ1-2,15,CASSLASGLNYGYTF,TGCGCCAGCAGCTTGGCTTCGGGGCTTAACTATGGCTACACCTTC
-,TRBV11-1,-,TRBJ2-3,16,CASSKREGARPDTQYF,TGTGCCAGCAGCAAACGGGAGGGGGCGCGTCCAGATACGCAGTATTTT
few,TRBV4-1,-,TRBJ1-1,14,CASSDQNRNTEAFF,TGCGCCAGCAGCGATCAAAACAGGAACACTGAAGCTTTCTTT
many,TRBV5-1,-,TRBJ1-1,13,CASSLRQDTEAFF,TGCGCCAGCAGCTTGCGCCAAGACACTGAAGCTTTCTTT
many,TRBV29-1,TRBD2,TRBJ2-1,19,CSVRQTAALGLAGVGEQFF,TGCAGCGTGAGACAGACTGCCGCGCTTGGGCTAGCGGGAGTTGGTGAGCAGTTCTTC
few,TRBV29-1,TRBD1,TRBJ1-1,12,CSARQGYTEAFF,TGCAGCGCACGACAGGGGTACACTGAAGCTTTCTTT
-,TRBV30,-,TRBJ1-2,15,CAWILPTLVDYGYTF,TGTGCCTGGATTTTGCCAACCCTTGTTGACTATGGCTACACCTTC
-,TRBV13,-,TRBJ1-3,14,CASSLVPRVDTIYF,TGTGCCAGCAGCTTAGTTCCGAGGGTCGACACCATATATTTT
few,TRBV19,-,TRBJ1-6,19,CASSRSTQDSSSYNSPLHF,TGTGCCAGTTCCCGGAGCACTCAGGACTCCAGCTCCTATAATTCACCCCTCCACTTT
many,TRBV3-1,-,TRBJ2-7,13,CASKGGASYEQYF,TGTGCCAGCAAGGGCGGGGCCTCCTACGAGCAGTACTTC
many,TRBV19,-,TRBJ1-1,13,CASSMTANTEAFF,TGTGCCAGTAGTATGACGGCGAACACTGAAGCTTTCTTT